This entry is about one T cell receptor (beta chain). Both 60 Vbeta primers and 13 Jbeta primers went into the PCR. Only in-frame clones appear in the TCRdb table, and some are missing; sequencing was by immunoSEQ multiplex PCR. Of roughly 160,000 clones detected, approximately 88% appear once; the ten largest clones hold more than 0.35%. There are 16 residues in the CDR3. Losses at the gene ends were 3 bases for V and 2 bases for J; bases not matched to a gene: 4. Germline CDR1 and CDR2: SGHNT and YENEEA. The sample is drawn from a study of cytomegalovirus exposure and HLA in healthy donors. Study details: Within the Caucasian-associated ancestry cluster were around four fifths of the 300 to 450 genotyped donors.

The receptor comes from a boy younger than 10 in good health and CMV-seronegative. V and J are TRBV11-3 and TRBJ2-5; 12 bases line up with TRBD2. The specimen sequenced was PBMCs. The CDR3 nucleotides are TGTGCCAGCAGCTTTCGGACTAGCGGGGTACAAGAGACCCAGTACTTC. Its protein product is CASSFRTSGVQETQYF.